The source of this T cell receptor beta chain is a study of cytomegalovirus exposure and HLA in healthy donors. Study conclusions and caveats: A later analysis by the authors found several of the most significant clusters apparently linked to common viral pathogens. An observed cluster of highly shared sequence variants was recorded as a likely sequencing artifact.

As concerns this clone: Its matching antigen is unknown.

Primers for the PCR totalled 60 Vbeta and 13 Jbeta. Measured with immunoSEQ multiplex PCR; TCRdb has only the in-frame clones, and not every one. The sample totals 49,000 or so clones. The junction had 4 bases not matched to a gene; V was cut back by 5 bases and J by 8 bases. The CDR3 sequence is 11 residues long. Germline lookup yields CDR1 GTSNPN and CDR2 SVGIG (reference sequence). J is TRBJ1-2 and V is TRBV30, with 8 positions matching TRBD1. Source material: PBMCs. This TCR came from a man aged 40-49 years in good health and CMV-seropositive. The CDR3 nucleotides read TGTGCCTGGGGGTCAGGGGGCGGCTACACCTTC. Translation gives CAWGSGGGYTF. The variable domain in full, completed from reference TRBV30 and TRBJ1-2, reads SQTIHQWPATLVQPVGSPLSLECTVEGTSNPNLYWYRQAAGRGLQLLFYSVGIGQISSEVPQNLSASRPQDRQFILSSKKLLLSDSGFYLCAWGSGGGYTFGSGTRLTVV.